The clone carrying this TCR beta chain has more than one count but fewer than ten. What it recognizes is unknown. These data originate in a study of T cell repertoires in cytomegalovirus infection. On the study more broadly: Recently described HLA-C-restricted plus well-studied HLA-B-restricted CMV epitopes were used. Carrying CMV and the relevant HLA type showed in public TCR beta signatures. Findings and limits, study-wide: In two of eight donors, the top clonotype was HLA-C-restricted CMV-specific. Frequencies of public TCR beta families were cumulated, and this identified carriers of CMV plus the relevant HLA.

Trimming removed 1 base from V and 3 bases from J; junction bases left unmatched: 3. Germline values: CDR1 SGHNT, CDR2 YYREEE (reference sequence). CDR3 length: 15 residues. TCRdb re-analysed the reads in MiXCR, keeping a single row per CDR3 protein. The data hold 110,000 or so distinct CDR3 sequences, with over 25% observed a single time. This chain links TRBV5-4 with TRBJ2-3; 9 nucleotides agree with TRBD2. This receptor was taken from a human donor in good health (CMV status not recorded). Some clones in this sample may be carry-over from other donors' samples. The sample was CD8+ T cells from cultured PBMCs, taken from culture after CMV antigen stimulation. CDR3 nucleotide sequence: TGTGCCAGCAGCTTGTTGACTAGCGGAACAGATACGCAGTATTTT. It specifies CASSLLTSGTDTQYF.